The 15 T cell receptor beta chains below come from one sample, sequenced in a study. TCRdb re-derived calls from the 5' RACE reads in MiXCR, one entry per CDR3 protein. The repertoire holds nearly 55,000 distinct CDR3 sequences, with more than 20% as singletons. Specimen: tumor-infiltrating naive CD4+ T cells sorted from the breast tumor. Subset reported: naive CD4+ T cells, CD4+CD45RA+CD25-. The origin of the receptors is a female donor with breast cancer.

This clonotype has a single count. This sequence joins TRBV5-4 and TRBJ2-7; 7 positions match TRBD1. This CDR3 has 12 amino acids. J gave up 7 bases and V 4 bases, and 5 bases lay outside the gene matches. The germline gives CDR1 SGHNT, CDR2 YYREEE (reference sequence). The CDR3 nucleotides read TGTGCCAGCAGCCTGGGACAGAATGAGCAGTACTTC. Translation gives CASSLGQNEQYF.

The chain employs TRBV12-3 or TRBV12-4 and TRBJ1-1; tentative D call: TRBD1 (6 bases). This CDR3 is 12 amino acids long. V gave up 3 bases and J gave up 11 bases, with 13 bases separating them. The CDR3 bases are TGTGCCAGCAGTTTGGGGGGCGGGGGGGCTTTCTTT. It translates to CASSLGGGGAFF.

The rearrangement joins TRBV5-1 to TRBJ2-5; 7 positions match TRBD1. Germline values: CDR1 SGHRS, CDR2 YFSETQ. V was pared by 3 bases and J by 0 bases, with 11 bases of the junction left unmatched. This CDR3 spans 17 amino acids. The CDR3 bases are TGCGCCAGCAGCTCAACGACAGGGTCCTTGTACCAAGAGACCCAGTACTTC. Protein product: CASSSTTGSLYQETQYF.

The rearrangement joins TRBV7-9 to TRBJ2-1; 7 nucleotides match TRBD1. The CDR3 is 15 residues long. Germline lookup yields CDR1 SEHNR and CDR2 FQNEAQ (reference sequence). J lost 4 bases, V lost 5 bases, and 8 bases had no gene match. The CDR3 DNA reads TGTGCCAGCAGCGCAAGACAGGGCCGGTACAATGAGCAGTTCTTC. Encoded protein: CASSARQGRYNEQFF.

As concerns this clonotype: A much more abundant neighbour one base away suggests this may be a read error. A read error is likely, as this CDR3 ends without the conserved phenylalanine or tryptophan. V gene TRBV20-1 combines with J gene TRBJ1-1; a possible D gene is TRBD1 (6 bases). V dropped 3 bases and J dropped 8 bases, with 7 bases sitting between them. The germline CDR1 and CDR2 sequences are DFQATT and SNEGSKA (reference sequence). The CDR3 loop spans 10 amino acids. This chain's CDR3 is CSASDREAFL. DNA of the CDR3: TGCAGTGCTAGCGACAGGGAAGCTTTCCTT.

The sample holds a few counts of this clonotype. This chain joins TRBV7-2 and TRBJ2-7; D is possibly TRBD1 (5 bases). Trimming shortened V by 0 bases and J by 5 bases, and 11 bases separated the two germline ends. The CDR3 sequence is 14 residues long. Germline V CDR1 and CDR2: SGHTA, FQGNSA. For the CDR3, the DNA is TGTGCCAGCAGCTTAGCGGGCAGGGCCCACGAGCAGTACTTC. Protein sequence: CASSLAGRAHEQYF.

Points on this clonotype: The junction does not match germline at one end; this may be a read error. V and J are TRBV6-1 and TRBJ1-1; 12 nucleotides align to TRBD1. Looked up from germline, CDR1 is MNHNS and CDR2 is SASEGT. There are 16 residues in the CDR3. Here the CDR3 reads CATAGTGGVLTTGAFF. The CDR3 coding sequence is TGTGCCACGGCCGGGACAGGGGGCGTTTTGACCACTGGAGCTTTCTTT.

The table lists this clonotype with a count of one. The V gene is TRBV27, the J gene TRBJ1-5; D is unclear. V shed 8 bases and J shed 4 bases, with 12 bases lying between them. Germline V CDR1 and CDR2: MNHEY, SMNVEV (reference sequence). The CDR3 consists of 13 residues. The CDR3 spells CASGLSRNQPQHF. The CDR3 coding sequence is TGTGCCAGCGGGTTGTCCAGAAATCAGCCCCAGCATTTT.

The chain has TRBV7-9 and TRBJ2-5, with D possibly matching TRBD1 (5 bases). Per germline, CDR1 SEHNR and CDR2 FQNEAQ (reference sequence). CDR3 length: 14 residues. V lost 3 bases to trimming and J lost 5 bases, with 13 bases between them. CDR3 loop: CASSFAGNMETQYF. The CDR3 coding sequence is TGTGCCAGCAGCTTCGCAGGGAATATGGAGACCCAGTACTTC.

About this clonotype: A much larger clone differs by one base, so this may be a read error. The rearrangement uses TRBV9 and TRBJ2-3; the D gene could be TRBD1 or TRBD2 (5 bases each). Germline CDR1 SGDLS, CDR2 YYNGEE. This CDR3 region has 16 residues. The CDR3 here is CASSVDGRLGVVTQCF. CDR3 bases: TGTGCCAGCAGCGTAGATGGGCGACTGGGGGTCGTTACGCAGTGTTTT.

This chain connects TRBV12-3 or TRBV12-4 to TRBJ1-2; D remains unclear. Trimming pared 8 bases from V and 2 bases from J, leaving 12 bases between. The CDR3 is 13 residues long. CDR3 sequence reads: CASAASKNYGYTF. CDR3 nucleotide sequence: TGTGCCAGCGCAGCCTCAAAGAACTATGGCTACACCTTC.

On this clonotype: A read error may produce the germline difference seen at one junction end. This chain uses TRBV18 with TRBJ2-1, with 8 positions matching TRBD1. The germline V gene has CDR1 KGHSH and CDR2 LQKENI. This CDR3 has 16 residues. For the CDR3, the DNA is TGTGCCAGCTCACCACCGCAGGGGGCCTCCTCTAATGAGCAGTCCTTC. It encodes CASSPPQGASSNEQSF.

This clonotype was seen a handful of times. The chain joins TRBV4-1 to TRBJ2-1, with 7 bases lining up with TRBD1. Trimming cost V 9 bases and J 2 bases; bases outside gene matches: 1. The germline gives CDR1 MGHRA, CDR2 YSYEKL. This CDR3 region has 12 residues. For the CDR3, the DNA is TGCGCCAGTGGGACAGCCTACAATGAGCAGTTCTTC. This sequence encodes CASGTAYNEQFF.

This clonotype was detected a few times. The chain combines TRBV4-2 with TRBJ1-1, with 10 nucleotides matching TRBD1. The CDR3 runs to 17 residues. Germline V lookup: CDR1 LGHNA, CDR2 YNFKEQ. The V segment lost 1 base and the J segment 1 base; nucleotides outside the gene matches: 6. CDR3 residues: CASSQGDRGGWNTEAFF. The DNA of the CDR3 is TGTGCCAGCAGCCAAGGGGACAGGGGAGGATGGAACACTGAAGCTTTCTTT.

This clonotype was counted between two and nine times. The V gene is TRBV12-3 or TRBV12-4, the J gene TRBJ1-1; D is unresolved. The CDR3 is 14 amino acids. V shed 6 bases and J shed 0 bases, with 11 bases lying between them. CDR3 region: CASRHRRMNTEAFF. As DNA, the CDR3 is TGTGCCAGCAGACACAGACGGATGAACACTGAAGCTTTCTTT.